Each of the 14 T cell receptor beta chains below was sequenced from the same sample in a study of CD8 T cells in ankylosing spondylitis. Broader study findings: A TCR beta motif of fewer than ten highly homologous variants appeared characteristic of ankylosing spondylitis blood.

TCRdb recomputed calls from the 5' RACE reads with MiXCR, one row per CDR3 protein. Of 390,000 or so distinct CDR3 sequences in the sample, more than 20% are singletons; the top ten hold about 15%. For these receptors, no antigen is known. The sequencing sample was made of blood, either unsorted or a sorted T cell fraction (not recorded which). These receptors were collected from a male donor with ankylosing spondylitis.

As DNA, the CDR3 is TGTGCCAGCTCCCCTATGGGGCCCAACAATGAGCAGTTCTTC. Translation gives CASSPMGPNNEQFF. The chain couples TRBV18 to TRBJ2-1; weak D call: TRBD1 (5 bases). The CDR3 length is 14 residues. Germline CDR1 reads KGHSH; CDR2 reads LQKENI. V was cut by 6 bases and J by 5 bases, with 14 bases left in between. Using reference TRBV18 and TRBJ2-1 for the parts outside the CDR3, the full variable domain is NAGVMQNPRHLVRRRGQEARLRCSPMKGHSHVYWYRQLPEEGLKFMVYLQKENIIDESGMPKERFSAEFPKEGPSILRIQQVVRGDSAAYFCASSPMGPNNEQFFGPGTRLTVL.

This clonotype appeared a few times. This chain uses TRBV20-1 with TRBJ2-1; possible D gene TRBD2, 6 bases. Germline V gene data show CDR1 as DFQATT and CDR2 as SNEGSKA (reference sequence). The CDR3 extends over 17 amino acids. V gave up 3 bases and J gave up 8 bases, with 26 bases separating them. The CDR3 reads CSASIGKRDPWGDEQFF. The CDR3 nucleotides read TGCAGTGCTAGTATCGGTAAACGGGACCCTTGGGGGGATGAGCAGTTCTTC.

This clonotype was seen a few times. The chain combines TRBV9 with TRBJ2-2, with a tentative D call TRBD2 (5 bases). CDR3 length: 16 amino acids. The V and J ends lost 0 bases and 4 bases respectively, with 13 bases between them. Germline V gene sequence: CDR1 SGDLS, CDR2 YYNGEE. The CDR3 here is CASSVGEGRATGELFF. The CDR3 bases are TGTGCCAGCAGCGTAGGTGAGGGCCGGGCCACCGGGGAGCTGTTTTTT.

DNA of the CDR3: TGCAGCGTTGTCGGAACCGGGGGAGACGAGCAGTACTTC. Its translation is CSVVGTGGDEQYF. The rearrangement uses TRBV29-1 and TRBJ2-7; tentatively, D is TRBD2 (6 bases). Germline V gene lookup returns CDR1 SQVTM and CDR2 ANQGSEA. The CDR3 is 13 amino acids. The V gene lost 4 bases and the J gene lost 5 bases, with 15 bases spanning the gap.

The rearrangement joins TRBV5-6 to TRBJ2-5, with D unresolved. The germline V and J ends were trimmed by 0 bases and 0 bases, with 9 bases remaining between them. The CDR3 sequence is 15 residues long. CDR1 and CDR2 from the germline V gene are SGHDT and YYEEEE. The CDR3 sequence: CASSLVASYQETQYF. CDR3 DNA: TGTGCCAGCAGCTTGGTAGCCTCATACCAAGAGACCCAGTACTTC.

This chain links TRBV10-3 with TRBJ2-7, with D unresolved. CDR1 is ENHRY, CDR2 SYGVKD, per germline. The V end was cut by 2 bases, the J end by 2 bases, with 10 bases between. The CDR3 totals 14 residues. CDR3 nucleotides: TGTGCCATCAGTGAGAGATACGGACCCTACGAGCAGTACTTC. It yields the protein CAISERYGPYEQYF.

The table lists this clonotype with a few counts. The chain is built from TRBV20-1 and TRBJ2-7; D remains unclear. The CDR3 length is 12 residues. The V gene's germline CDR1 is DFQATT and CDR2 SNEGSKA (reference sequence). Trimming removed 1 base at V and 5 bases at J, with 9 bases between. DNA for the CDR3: TGCAGTGCTAGAGCCGATCTCCACGAGCAGTACTTC. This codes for CSARADLHEQYF.

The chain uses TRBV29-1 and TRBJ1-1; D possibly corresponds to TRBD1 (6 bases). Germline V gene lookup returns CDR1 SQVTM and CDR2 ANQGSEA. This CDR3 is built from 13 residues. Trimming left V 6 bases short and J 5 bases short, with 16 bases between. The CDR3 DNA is TGCAGCGTAGCCTACAGGGTAAGGACTGAAGCTTTCTTT. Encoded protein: CSVAYRVRTEAFF.

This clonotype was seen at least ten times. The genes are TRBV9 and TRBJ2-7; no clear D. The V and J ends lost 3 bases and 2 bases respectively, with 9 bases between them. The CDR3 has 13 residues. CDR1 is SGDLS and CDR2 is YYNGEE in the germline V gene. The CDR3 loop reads CASSADVTYEQYF. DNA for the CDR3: TGTGCCAGCAGCGCGGACGTTACCTACGAGCAGTACTTC.

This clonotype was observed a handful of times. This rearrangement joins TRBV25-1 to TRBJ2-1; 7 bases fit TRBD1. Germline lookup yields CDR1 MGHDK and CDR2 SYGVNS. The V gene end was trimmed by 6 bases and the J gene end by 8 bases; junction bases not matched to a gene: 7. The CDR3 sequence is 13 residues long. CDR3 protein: CASSNPGQHEQFF. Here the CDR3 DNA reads TGTGCCAGCAGCAACCCGGGACAGCATGAGCAGTTCTTC.

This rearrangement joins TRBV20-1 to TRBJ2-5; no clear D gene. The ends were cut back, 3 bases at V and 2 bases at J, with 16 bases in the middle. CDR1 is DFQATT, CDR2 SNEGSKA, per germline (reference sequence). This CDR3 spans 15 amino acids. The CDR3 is CSASHSLGLQETQYF. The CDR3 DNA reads TGCAGTGCTAGCCACTCCCTAGGGTTGCAAGAGACCCAGTACTTC.

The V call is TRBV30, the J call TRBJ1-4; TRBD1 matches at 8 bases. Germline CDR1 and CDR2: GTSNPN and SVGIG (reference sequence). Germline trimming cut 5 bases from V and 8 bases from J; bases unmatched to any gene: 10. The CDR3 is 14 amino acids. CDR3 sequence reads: CAWGVQGAWEKLFF. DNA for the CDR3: TGTGCCTGGGGCGTTCAGGGGGCTTGGGAAAAACTGTTTTTT. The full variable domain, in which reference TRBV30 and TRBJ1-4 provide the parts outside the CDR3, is SQTIHQWPATLVQPVGSPLSLECTVEGTSNPNLYWYRQAAGRGLQLLFYSVGIGQISSEVPQNLSASRPQDRQFILSSKKLLLSDSGFYLCAWGVQGAWEKLFFGSGTQLSVL.

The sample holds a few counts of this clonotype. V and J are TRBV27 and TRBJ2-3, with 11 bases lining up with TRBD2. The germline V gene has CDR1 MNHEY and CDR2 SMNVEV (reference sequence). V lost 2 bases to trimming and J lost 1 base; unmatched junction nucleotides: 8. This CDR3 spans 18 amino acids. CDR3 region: CASSLIMTSGMGTDTQYF. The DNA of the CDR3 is TGTGCCAGCAGTTTAATTATGACTAGCGGGATGGGCACAGATACGCAGTATTTT.

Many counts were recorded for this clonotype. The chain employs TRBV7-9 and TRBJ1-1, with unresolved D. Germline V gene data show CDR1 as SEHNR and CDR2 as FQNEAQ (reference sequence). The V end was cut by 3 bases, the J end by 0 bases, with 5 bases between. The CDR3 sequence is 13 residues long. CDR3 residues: CASSLAMNTEAFF. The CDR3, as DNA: TGTGCCAGCAGCTTGGCAATGAACACTGAAGCTTTCTTT. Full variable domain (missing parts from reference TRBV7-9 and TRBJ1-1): DTGVSQNPRHKITKRGQNVTFRCDPISEHNRLYWYRQTLGQGPEFLTYFQNEAQLEKSRLLSDRFSAERPKGSFSTLEIQRTEQGDSAMYLCASSLAMNTEAFFGQGTRLTVV.